This T cell receptor beta chain was obtained from a study of technical replicates of blood from a few donors. The CDR3 sequence is 16 residues long. The trim removed 4 bases at V and 7 bases at J, leaving 12 bases unmatched. The germline V gene has CDR1 SEHNR and CDR2 FQNEAQ (reference sequence). Sequenced by immunoSEQ multiplex PCR; TCRdb stores in-frame clones only, minus some. The table includes 65,000 to 90,000 clones, 95% to 98% detected once. The sample consisted of T cells isolated from PBMCs. The chain couples TRBV7-9 to TRBJ2-1; 8 bases are a match to TRBD1. The sequence was collected from a human donor in good health. The CDR3 nucleotides read TGTGCCAGCAGCTCGAAACTAGAGACAGGGGCAAATGAGCAGTTCTTC. The encoded protein is CASSSKLETGANEQFF.